The present T cell receptor (beta chain) was sequenced within a study of T-cell memory formation after mild COVID-19. Overall study results and limits: The study found contracting CD4+ clones mainly in CM and EM and contracting CD8+ clones in EMRA. Researchers found some responding clones in pre-infection memory, a sign that cross-reactive memory joined.

TCRdb independently ran MiXCR on the 5' RACE reads; one entry per CDR3 protein. The sample carries roughly 240,000 distinct CDR3 sequences, 15% recorded once. Between the trimmed V and J ends, which lost 6 bases and 7 bases, there was a span of 22 bases. This CDR3 is 16 amino acids long. This clonotype was observed a handful of times. What it recognizes is unknown. The rearrangement joins TRBV12-3 or TRBV12-4 to TRBJ2-1; the D gene is possibly TRBD1 (6 bases). What was sequenced was PBMCs or a T cell subset sorted from them (not recorded which). The receptor was derived from an adult woman who had mild COVID-19 (a few samples of this study predate the infection). Cell type and time point are not known. DNA of the CDR3: TGTGCCAGCAGCCCTTCTGGGTCAGGGGCGATGAATGAGCAGTTCTTC. The encoded protein is CASSPSGSGAMNEQFF.